This TCR beta chain was found in a study of CD8 T cells in Susac syndrome. As regards this clonotype: Its antigen remains unidentified.

TEMRA cells were FACS-enriched, unlike CD8+ and CD4+ T cells, which were negatively isolated. Whole-study results and caveats: The TCR sequencing and HLA analysis in the study involved a relatively small number of individuals, as the study acknowledged.

An amount of RNA that ranged from roughly 0.5 to 1 ug was reverse transcribed with random hexamers. With immunoSEQ multiplex PCR, TCR beta CDR3 was amplified across 54 Vbeta and 13 Jbeta. TCRdb processed the immunoSEQ multiplex PCR reads anew with MiXCR; each CDR3 protein has one entry. In the table there are some 160,000 distinct CDR3 sequences, 95% of which are singletons. Sequencing was performed on CD4+ T cells from PBMCs. This TCR came from a human donor with Susac syndrome.

In nucleotides, the CDR3 is TGTGCCAGCAGCCCCCGGGCTGGAAACACCATATATTTT. Protein sequence: CASSPRAGNTIYF. The rearrangement joins TRBV3-1 to TRBJ1-3; D remains ambiguous. Germline V gene data show CDR1 as LGHDT and CDR2 as YNNKEL (reference sequence). The CDR3 totals 13 residues. The V end lost 4 bases, the J end lost 2 bases, and 6 bases lay between the germline ends.